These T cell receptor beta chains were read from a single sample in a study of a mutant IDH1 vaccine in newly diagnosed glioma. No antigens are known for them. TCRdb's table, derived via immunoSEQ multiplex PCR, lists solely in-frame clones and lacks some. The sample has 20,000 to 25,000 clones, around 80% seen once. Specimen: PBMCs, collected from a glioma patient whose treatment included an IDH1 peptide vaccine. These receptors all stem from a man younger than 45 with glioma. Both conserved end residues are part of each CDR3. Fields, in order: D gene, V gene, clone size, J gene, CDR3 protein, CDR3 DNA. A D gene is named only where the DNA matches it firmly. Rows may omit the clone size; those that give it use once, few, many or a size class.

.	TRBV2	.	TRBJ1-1	CASSGSGGLITEAFF	TGTGCCAGCAGTGGTAGTGGGGGGCTAATCACTGAAGCTTTCTTT
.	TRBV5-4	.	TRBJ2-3	CASRSGSGSTDTQYF	TGTGCCAGCCGCTCGGGTAGCGGTAGCACAGATACGCAGTATTTT
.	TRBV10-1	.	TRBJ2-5	CASSEFRSRAETQYF	TGCGCCAGCAGTGAATTCCGGAGCAGGGCTGAGACCCAGTACTTC
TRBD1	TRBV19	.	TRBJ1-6	CASSSRTGRYNSPLHF	TGTGCCAGTAGTTCACGGACAGGCCGGTATAATTCACCCCTCCACTTT
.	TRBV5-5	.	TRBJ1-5	CASSLGGKMGNQPQHF	TGTGCCAGCAGCTTGGGAGGCAAAATGGGCAATCAGCCCCAGCATTTT
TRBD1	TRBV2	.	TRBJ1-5	CASSSGTAYQPQHF	TGTGCCAGCAGCTCCGGGACAGCATATCAGCCCCAGCATTTT
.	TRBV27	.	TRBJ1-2	CASSFVATGAYGYTF	TGTGCCAGCAGTTTTGTGGCGACCGGAGCCTATGGCTACACCTTC
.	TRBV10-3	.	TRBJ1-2	CAISRGRNYGYTF	TGTGCCATTTCCAGGGGTCGTAACTATGGCTACACCTTC
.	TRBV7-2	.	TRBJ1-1	CASSSPGILNTEAFF	TGTGCCAGCAGCTCCCCAGGTATTTTGAACACTGAAGCTTTCTTT
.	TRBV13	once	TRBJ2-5	CASSLSGEKAETQYF	TGTGCCAGCAGCTTATCGGGGGAGAAGGCAGAGACCCAGTACTTC
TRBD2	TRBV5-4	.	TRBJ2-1	CASSAPGTSGPSSYNEQFF	TGTGCCAGCAGCGCCCCCGGGACTAGCGGCCCCAGCTCCTACAATGAGCAGTTCTTC
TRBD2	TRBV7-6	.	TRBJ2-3	CASSSGGTSVYF	TGTGCCAGCAGCTCCGGCGGGACTAGCGTGTATTTT
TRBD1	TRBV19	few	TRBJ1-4	CASRGRGVEKLFF	TGTGCCAGTAGGGGCAGGGGGGTAGAAAAACTGTTTTTT
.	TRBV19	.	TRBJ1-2	CASSTGTSYGYTF	TGTGCCAGTAGCACAGGGACAAGCTATGGCTACACCTTC
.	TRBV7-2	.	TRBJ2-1	CASSPVAGVGNEQFF	TGTGCCAGCAGCCCCGTGGCAGGGGTGGGGAATGAGCAGTTCTTC
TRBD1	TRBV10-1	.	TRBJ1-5	CASSAPGTGNQPQHF	TGCGCCAGCAGTGCACCCGGGACAGGGAACCAGCCCCAGCATTTT
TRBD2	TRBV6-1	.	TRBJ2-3	CASSELAGEADTQYF	TGTGCCAGCAGTGAATTAGCGGGAGAGGCAGATACGCAGTATTTT
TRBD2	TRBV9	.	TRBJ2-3	CASSVRPLLASPTDTQYF	TGTGCCAGCAGCGTCCGCCCACTACTAGCGTCACCCACAGATACGCAGTATTTT
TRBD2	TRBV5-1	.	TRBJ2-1	CASSLVGLAGGTYNEQFF	TGCGCCAGCAGCTTGGTGGGACTAGCGGGAGGTACCTACAATGAGCAGTTCTTC
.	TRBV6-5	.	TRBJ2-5	CASSSGTTIGTETQYF	TGTGCCAGCAGTTCAGGGACAACCATAGGGACAGAGACCCAGTACTTC
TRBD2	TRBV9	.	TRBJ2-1	CASSRGLAGGLNEQFF	TGTGCCAGCAGCCGGGGACTAGCGGGAGGTCTGAATGAGCAGTTCTTC
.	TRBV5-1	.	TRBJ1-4	CASSAGGAIGEKLFF	TGCGCCAGCAGCGCCGGGGGGGCGATTGGAGAAAAACTGTTTTTT
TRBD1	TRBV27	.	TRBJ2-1	CASKRGTAYNEQFF	TGTGCCAGCAAGCGTGGGACAGCTTACAATGAGCAGTTCTTC
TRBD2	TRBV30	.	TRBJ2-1	CAWTGTSGRLSSYNEQFF	TGTGCCTGGACCGGGACTAGCGGGAGGCTGAGCTCCTACAATGAGCAGTTCTTC
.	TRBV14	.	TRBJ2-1	CASSQDPRRGWYNEQFF	TGTGCCAGCAGCCAAGATCCCCGTAGGGGTTGGTACAATGAGCAGTTCTTC
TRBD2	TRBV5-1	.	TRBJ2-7	CASSSTSGSPYEQYF	TGCGCCAGCAGTTCGACTAGCGGGTCCCCCTACGAGCAGTACTTC
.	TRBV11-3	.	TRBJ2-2	CASSSRALASTGELFF	TGTGCCAGCAGCTCCCGTGCCCTAGCGAGCACCGGGGAGCTGTTTTTT
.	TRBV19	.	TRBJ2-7	CAKGPLPYEQYF	TGTGCCAAAGGACCCTTACCCTACGAGCAGTACTTC
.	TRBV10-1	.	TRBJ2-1	CASSEWNNEQFF	TGCGCCAGCAGTGAGTGGAACAATGAGCAGTTCTTC
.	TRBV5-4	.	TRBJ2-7	CASSSDGASYEQYF	TGTGCCAGCAGCTCGGACGGAGCCTCCTACGAGCAGTACTTC
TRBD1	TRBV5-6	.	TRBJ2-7	CASSLTGQGGEQYF	TGTGCCAGCAGCTTGACCGGACAGGGAGGCGAGCAGTACTTC
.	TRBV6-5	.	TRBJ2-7	CASSYGLGPSYEQYF	TGTGCCAGCAGTTACGGCCTGGGGCCCTCCTACGAGCAGTACTTC
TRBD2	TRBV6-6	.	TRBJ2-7	CASSLLAAYEQYF	TGTGCCAGCAGCTTACTAGCGGCATACGAGCAGTACTTC
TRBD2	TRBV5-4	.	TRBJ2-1	CALSLAGTDEQFF	TGTGCCCTTAGCCTAGCGGGAACGGATGAGCAGTTCTTC
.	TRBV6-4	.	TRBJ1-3	CASSNGGAGNTIYF	TGTGCCAGCTCTAACGGTGGGGCTGGAAACACCATATATTTT
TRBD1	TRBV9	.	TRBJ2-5	CASSFQGAQETQYF	TGTGCCAGCAGCTTCCAGGGGGCCCAAGAGACCCAGTACTTC
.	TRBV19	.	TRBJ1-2	CASSIGTGDGYTF	TGTGCCAGTAGTATAGGGACCGGGGACGGCTACACCTTC
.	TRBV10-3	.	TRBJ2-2	CAISDRVHTGELFF	TGTGCCATCAGTGACAGGGTACACACCGGGGAGCTGTTTTTT
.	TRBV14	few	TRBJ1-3	CASSPKFSGNTIYF	TGTGCCAGCAGCCCCAAATTCTCTGGAAACACCATATATTTT
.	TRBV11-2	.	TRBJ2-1	CASSLVQGSYNEQFF	TGTGCCAGCAGCTTAGTGCAGGGTTCCTACAATGAGCAGTTCTTC
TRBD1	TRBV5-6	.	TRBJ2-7	CASSSGQGYEQYF	TGTGCCAGCAGCTCGGGACAGGGCTACGAGCAGTACTTC
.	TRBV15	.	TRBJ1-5	CATSRDPRRYSNQPQHF	TGTGCCACCAGCAGAGATCCTCGAAGATATAGCAATCAGCCCCAGCATTTT
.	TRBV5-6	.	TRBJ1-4	CASSLGSTNEKLFF	TGTGCCAGCAGCTTGGGGTCAACTAATGAAAAACTGTTTTTT
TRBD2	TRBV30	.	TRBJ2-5	CAWSGVGGETQYF	TGTGCCTGGAGTGGGGTGGGAGGGGAGACCCAGTACTTC
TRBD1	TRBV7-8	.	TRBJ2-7	CASSPGQGANNYEQYF	TGTGCCAGCAGCCCGGGACAGGGGGCGAACAACTACGAGCAGTACTTC
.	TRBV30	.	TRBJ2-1	CAWSDERIIQQFF	TGTGCCTGGAGTGACGAGCGGATAATCCAGCAGTTCTTC
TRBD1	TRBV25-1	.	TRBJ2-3	CASSYNRGADTQYF	TGTGCCAGCAGTTACAACAGGGGGGCAGATACGCAGTATTTT
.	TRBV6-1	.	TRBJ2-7	CASNALSYEQYF	TGTGCCAGCAACGCGCTCTCCTACGAGCAGTACTTC
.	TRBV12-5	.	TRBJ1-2	CASGFRPTEHYGYTF	TGTGCTAGTGGTTTCAGGCCCACAGAGCATTATGGCTACACCTTC
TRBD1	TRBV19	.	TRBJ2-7	CASSIGRTGRTSEQYF	TGTGCCAGTAGTATAGGCAGGACAGGGAGAACCAGCGAGCAGTACTTC
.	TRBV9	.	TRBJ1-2	CASRNGGLVGGYTF	TGTGCCAGCAGAAACGGGGGGCTTGTAGGGGGCTACACCTTC
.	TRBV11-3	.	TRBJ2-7	CASSLGGSTAYEQYF	TGTGCCAGCAGCTTAGGGGGGTCCACCGCCTACGAGCAGTACTTC
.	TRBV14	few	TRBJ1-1	CASSSQGTEAFF	TGTGCCAGCAGCTCCCAGGGCACTGAAGCTTTCTTT
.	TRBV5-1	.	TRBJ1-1	CASSLAGPGVSNTEAFF	TGCGCCAGCAGCTTGGCCGGTCCGGGGGTTTCGAACACTGAAGCTTTCTTT
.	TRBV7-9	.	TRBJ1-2	CASSLDGGSGYTF	TGTGCCAGCAGCTTAGATGGGGGCAGTGGCTACACCTTC